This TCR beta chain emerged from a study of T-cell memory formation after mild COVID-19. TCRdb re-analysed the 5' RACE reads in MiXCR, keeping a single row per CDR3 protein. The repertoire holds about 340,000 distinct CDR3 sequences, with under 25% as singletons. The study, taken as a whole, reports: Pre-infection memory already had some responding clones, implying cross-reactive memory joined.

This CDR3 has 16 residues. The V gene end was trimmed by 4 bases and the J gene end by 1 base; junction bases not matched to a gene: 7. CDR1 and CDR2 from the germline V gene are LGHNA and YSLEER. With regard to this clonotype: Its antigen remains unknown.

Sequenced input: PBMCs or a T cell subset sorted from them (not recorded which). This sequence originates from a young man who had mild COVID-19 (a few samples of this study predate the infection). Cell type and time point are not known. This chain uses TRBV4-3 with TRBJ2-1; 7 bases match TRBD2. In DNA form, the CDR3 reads TGCGCCAGCAGCCCTGGACGGGGGGTTTCCTACAATGAGCAGTTCTTC. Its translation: CASSPGRGVSYNEQFF.